Listed below are T cell receptor beta chains from one sample, sequenced in a study of T-cell memory formation after mild COVID-19. TCRdb called the 5' RACE reads again in MiXCR, with one record for every CDR3 protein. The table shows 29,000 or so distinct CDR3 sequences, with roughly 12% occurring only once. Source material: PBMCs or a T cell subset sorted from them (not recorded which). All receptors derive from an adult woman who had mild COVID-19 (a few samples of this study predate the infection). Cell type and time point are not known. CDR3s leave out the opening cysteine and the closing phenylalanine or tryptophan.

v_gene | CDR3aa
TRBV20-1 | SARANTEAF
TRBV3-1 | ATTRGSEQY
TRBV27 | ASSSLTSLSEQF
TRBV27 | ASSALAGGNTGELF
TRBV5-1 | ASSQTVATYEQY
TRBV3-1 | ASSHRESKRGYT
TRBV12-3/TRBV12-4 | ASSLWQDTPSSGYT
TRBV3-1 | ASSQEAGGQY
TRBV5-1 | ASSLKGEPDTQY
TRBV5-1 | ASSQKAGEYREQY
TRBV18 | ASSPLRTGGIYNEQF
TRBV23-1 | ASRPGQKETQY
TRBV11-2 | ASSTGQVYGYT
TRBV12-3/TRBV12-4 | ASSLVLPGQGRYEQY
TRBV7-9 | ASSFSRDRAGMNTEAF
TRBV25-1 | ASSEIAEGRTGELF
TRBV14 | ASSMYNEQF
TRBV2 | ASTPWGQGGYEQY
TRBV25-1 | ASRTGNGYT
TRBV7-6 | ASSFGSNYEQY
TRBV12-3/TRBV12-4 | ASSAGAVLSYEQY
TRBV5-1 | ASSLDMGAKNIQY
TRBV3-1 | ASSQSGHYNEQF
TRBV7-2 | ASSSSRGRNSPLH
TRBV12-3/TRBV12-4 | ASSFPTAPSTIY
TRBV19 | ASSIQAGPYEQY
TRBV12-3/TRBV12-4 | ASSLSRVEQY
TRBV4-3 | ASSQLPGGAGAPYEQY
TRBV10-3 | AISEGSSGGFEDYEQY
TRBV7-9 | ASSLDFGSPLH
TRBV27 | ASSSAPDRVGAQY
TRBV2 | ARKGSGNTIY
TRBV24-1 | ATSGIRDRSDNEQF
TRBV10-3 | AISGEGRYGYT
TRBV19 | ASSIGGYDGYT
TRBV27 | ASSLQGAQPQH
TRBV3-1 | ASSSRDRGFHEQY
TRBV6-5 | ASSRDSRGSTEAF
TRBV12-3/TRBV12-4 | ASKPGQGSYEQY
TRBV24-1 | ATSDPDRGNTDTQY
TRBV4-1 | ASSQDKGGSDTQY
TRBV4-1 | ASSQPSNAGTDTQY
TRBV5-1 | ASSAAVGVGEQY
TRBV7-6 | ASSLGQGSPRL
TRBV27 | ASSLAGGGLPYEQY
TRBV18 | ASSPRSGSGEDNEQF
TRBV5-1 | ASSEDGTGRKGPLH
TRBV20-1 | SARDSGSGNTIY
TRBV2 | ASSGLAEETQY
TRBV28 | ASRAEDTTNEKLF
TRBV9 | ASSVDGSSYEQY
TRBV5-5 | ASSLAALNLNYGYT
TRBV9 | ASSAHGQGNYGYT
TRBV7-6 | ASSLGLAGAVDYEQY
TRBV7-2 | ASSLGNRYT
TRBV5-1 | ASSDNPTNEKLF
TRBV19 | ASRPGGGANSNQPQH
TRBV24-1 | ATSDRQGSEQY
TRBV7-9 | ASSFGTGAQETQY